Below are 7 T cell receptor beta chains sequenced from a single sample in a study of blood T cell repertoires in COVID-19 (dated by TCRdb to 2019 to 2021). The method behind the library was the immunoSEQ multiplex PCR assay. In its TCRdb copy, this immuneACCESS table keeps in-frame sequences only and misses some clones. Where compared with another copy, unresolved V genes explain less than half of these, and the others have no known cause. In all, the sample holds about 300,000 clones, and around 85% of those were seen once. Roughly 2.7% of the sample lies in the top ten. Sequences were obtained from PBMCs or T cells enriched from blood (not recorded which). The receptor set was obtained from a woman aged 50 to 60 who had recovered from COVID-19.

This clone has only one observation. In DNA, the CDR3 is TGTGCCAGCAGTGCCCGGGCCCGGAGGACTGAAGCTTTCTTT. Residues: CASSARARRTEAFF. The V call is TRBV28, the J call TRBJ1-1; D uncertain. Deletions cut 5 bases from V and 5 bases from J, with 15 bases between. This CDR3 is built from 14 residues. The V gene's germline CDR1 is MDHEN and CDR2 SYDVKM.

The chain carries TRBV7-6 and TRBJ2-1; D might be TRBD2 (5 bases). The CDR3 has 14 amino acids. The V gene lost 8 bases and the J gene lost 6 bases, with 17 bases spanning the gap. Germline CDR1 is SGHVS and CDR2 is FNYEAQ. In DNA, the CDR3 is TGTGCCAGCGCGAGGGCTACCCGATCCAATGAGCAGTTCTTC. Residues: CASARATRSNEQFF.

The V gene is TRBV6-5, the J gene TRBJ2-2, with TRBD2 matching 10 bases. CDR1 MNHEY and CDR2 SVGAGI come from the germline V gene. The CDR3 length is 16 residues. The ends lost 0 bases at V and 7 bases at J; junction bases unmatched: 5. Here the CDR3 DNA reads TGTGCCAGCAGTTACTCGAAGCGGGGGGGCATCGGGGAGCTGTTTTTT. Amino acids: CASSYSKRGGIGELFF.

This clone was counted a few times. This chain connects TRBV7-9 to TRBJ1-1, with no clear D. This CDR3 is 13 amino acids long. Trimming left V 1 base short and J 4 bases short, with 7 bases between. Germline V CDR1 and CDR2: SEHNR, FQNEAQ (reference sequence). In nucleotides, the CDR3 is TGTGCCAGCAGCTTAGGGCAGCGCACTGAAGCTTTCTTT. It yields the protein CASSLGQRTEAFF. Filled out from reference TRBV7-9 and TRBJ1-1, the complete variable domain reads DTGVSQNPRHKITKRGQNVTFRCDPISEHNRLYWYRQTLGQGPEFLTYFQNEAQLEKSRLLSDRFSAERPKGSFSTLEIQRTEQGDSAMYLCASSLGQRTEAFFGQGTRLTVV.

The chain employs TRBV7-8 and TRBJ1-5; 8 bases match TRBD1. CDR3 length: 14 amino acids. Germline V gene sequence: CDR1 SGHVS, CDR2 FQNEAQ. V was pared by 3 bases and J by 5 bases, with 3 bases of the junction left unmatched. The CDR3 is CASSFQGADQPQHF. CDR3 nucleotides: TGTGCCAGCAGCTTCCAGGGGGCGGATCAGCCCCAGCATTTT.

The chain uses TRBV7-3 and TRBJ2-5; the D gene is possibly TRBD2 (6 bases). The CDR3 is made up of 13 amino acids. The V end lost 5 bases, the J end lost 5 bases, and 12 bases lay between the germline ends. Germline CDR1 is SGHTA and CDR2 is FQGTGA. The CDR3 DNA sequence: TGTGCCAGCAGCCGGGACTTGACGGAGACCCAGTACTTC. Translated: CASSRDLTETQYF.

This clone was detected only a few times. This chain uses TRBV19 with TRBJ2-7; D may be TRBD2 (6 bases). The CDR3 has 14 residues. The germline V and J ends were trimmed by 3 bases and 3 bases, with 12 bases remaining between them. Germline lookup yields CDR1 LNHDA and CDR2 SQIVND (reference sequence). The CDR3 sequence is CASSIGGTIYEQYF. CDR3 in DNA: TGTGCCAGTAGTATTGGCGGGACCATCTACGAGCAGTACTTC. The complete variable domain, with remaining parts taken from reference TRBV19 and TRBJ2-7, reads DGGITQSPKYLFRKEGQNVTLSCEQNLNHDAMYWYRQDPGQGLRLIYYSQIVNDFQKGDIAEGYSVSREKKESFPLTVTSAQKNPTAFYLCASSIGGTIYEQYFGPGTRLTVT.